These 27 T cell receptor beta chains were sequenced from one sample in a study of regulatory T cells in long-lasting Graves disease. Time point specified: newly diagnosed GD, antithyroid drugs for less than 3 months. PBMC-derived RNA was used for the TCR library. The TCR beta library used iRepertoire HTBI primers with Arm-PCR amplification of CDR3. Using its own MiXCR run on the multiplex PCR reads, TCRdb lists one record per CDR3 protein. The data hold roughly 420,000 distinct CDR3 sequences, with about 16% observed a single time. This same sample was also taken into another study, of T cells in Graves' hyperthyroidism and ophthalmopathy.

The sample here was peripheral blood mononuclear cells (PBMCs), taken at new diagnosis, from a patient treated with antithyroid drugs. The receptors here all came from a young woman with Graves disease.

The rearrangement joins TRBV11-3 to TRBJ2-2, with D unresolved. This CDR3 is built from 16 residues. The germline CDR1 and CDR2 sequences are SGHNT and YENEEA. Between the trimmed V and J ends, which lost 7 bases and 0 bases, there was a span of 15 bases. The DNA of the CDR3 is TGTGCCAGCAACGCGAGTGGGAAAACGAACACCGGGGAGCTGTTTTTT. Protein: CASNASGKTNTGELFF.

This clonotype showed up just a few times. The rearrangement links TRBV30 to TRBJ1-4; no firm D call. The CDR3 spans 14 residues. Germline-derived CDR1 and CDR2 are GTSNPN and SVGIG (reference sequence). V lost 7 bases, J lost 5 bases, and 17 bases lay in between. The CDR3, as DNA: TGTGCCTCAACCAACCTCGGGGAGAATGAAAAACTGTTTTTT. Its translation: CASTNLGENEKLFF.

This clonotype occurred many times. The chain couples TRBV7-2 to TRBJ1-5, with D possibly being TRBD1 (5 bases). Per germline, CDR1 SGHTA and CDR2 FQGNSA. This CDR3 has 15 amino acids. V was clipped by 3 bases and J by 2 bases, with 11 bases between them. The DNA for the CDR3 is TGTGCCAGCAGCTTTGGACACTTTGGCAATCAGCCCCAGCATTTT. Translated: CASSFGHFGNQPQHF.

This clonotype was picked up many times. CDR3 bases: TGTGCCAGCAGCACCGTTGGGGGCCGGGAGACCCAGTACTTC. The encoded protein is CASSTVGGRETQYF. This chain uses TRBV12-3 or TRBV12-4 with TRBJ2-5; TRBD1 might be the D (6 bases). With 6 bases removed from V and 5 bases from J, the gap between germline ends came to 16 bases. The CDR3 covers 14 residues.

By frequency in the sample, this clonotype is medium-sized. The CDR3 region has the DNA TGTGCCATCAGTGAGTCGCGGGGGGGGCAGGCGGGCACTGAAGCTTTCTTT. Translated: CAISESRGGQAGTEAFF. The chain has TRBV10-3 and TRBJ1-1, with D perhaps matching TRBD1 (6 bases). Trimming left V 0 bases short and J 4 bases short, with 18 bases between. Germline V lookup: CDR1 ENHRY, CDR2 SYGVKD. This CDR3 spans 17 amino acids.

This chain uses TRBV30 with TRBJ2-1, with TRBD1 identical over 7 bases. Per germline, CDR1 GTSNPN and CDR2 SVGIG (reference sequence). The CDR3 loop spans 14 amino acids. V shed 1 base, J shed 10 bases, and the junction held 10 bases outside the gene matches. Here the CDR3 reads CAWSALGYRGEQFF. CDR3 sequence (DNA): TGTGCCTGGAGTGCCCTGGGGTACAGGGGAGAGCAGTTCTTC. Complete variable domain (other parts from reference TRBV30 and TRBJ2-1): SQTIHQWPATLVQPVGSPLSLECTVEGTSNPNLYWYRQAAGRGLQLLFYSVGIGQISSEVPQNLSASRPQDRQFILSSKKLLLSDSGFYLCAWSALGYRGEQFFGPGTRLTVL.

Only a few counts were recorded for this clonotype. This chain connects TRBV25-1 to TRBJ2-7; possibly TRBD1 or TRBD2 for D (6 bases each). The germline V gene has CDR1 MGHDK and CDR2 SYGVNS. The CDR3 has 13 amino acids. Trimming removed 1 base at V and 7 bases at J, with 11 bases between. The CDR3 region has the DNA TGTGCCAGCAGTGAATTGGGGGCGGGAGAGCAGTACTTC. Amino acid sequence: CASSELGAGEQYF.

This clonotype was picked up a small number of times. V is TRBV5-1 and J is TRBJ2-3; 11 bases map to TRBD2. V shed 4 bases, J shed 7 bases, and the junction held 8 bases outside the gene matches. Germline lookup yields CDR1 SGHRS and CDR2 YFSETQ. The CDR3 contains 15 residues. The CDR3 loop is CASSQRLAGPNTQYF. DNA of the CDR3: TGCGCCAGCAGCCAAAGACTAGCGGGACCAAATACGCAGTATTTT.

This clonotype was counted many times. The rearrangement uses TRBV27 and TRBJ2-7, with TRBD2 identical over 11 bases. The germline gives CDR1 MNHEY, CDR2 SMNVEV (reference sequence). The V gene end was trimmed by 3 bases and the J gene end by 5 bases; junction bases not matched to a gene: 3. There are 14 residues in the CDR3. Here the CDR3 DNA reads TGTGCCAGCAGTTTCCTAGCGGGAGGCCACGAGCAGTACTTC. This gives the protein CASSFLAGGHEQYF.

Details on this clonotype: It may be a read error: a sequence one base away is much more abundant. The chain uses TRBV30 and TRBJ2-3; maybe TRBD2 (5 bases). Per the germline V gene, CDR1 is GTSNPN and CDR2 is SVGIG (reference sequence). The CDR3 length is 15 residues. The CDR3 DNA reads TGTGCCTGGACCTTAGGGAGCGCTAGCACAGATGCGCAGTATTTT. Protein: CAWTLGSASTDAQYF.

In its sample, this clonotype was seen many times. This chain uses TRBV7-3 with TRBJ2-1; 7 nucleotides agree with TRBD2. V was pared by 6 bases and J by 5 bases, with 7 bases of the junction left unmatched. The CDR3 sequence is 14 residues long. From germline, CDR1 is SGHTA and CDR2 FQGTGA. CDR3 nucleotides: TGTGCCAGCAGTAGCGTGAGCGGGGACAATGAGCAGTTCTTC. This translates into CASSSVSGDNEQFF.

This chain joins TRBV30 and TRBJ2-4, with 10 bases matching TRBD2. Losses at the gene ends were 2 bases for V and 8 bases for J; bases not matched to a gene: 3. CDR1 GTSNPN and CDR2 SVGIG come from the germline V gene (reference sequence). This CDR3 spans 13 amino acids. The CDR3 sequence is CAWSPLAGHIQYF. Written as DNA, the CDR3 is TGTGCCTGGAGTCCACTAGCGGGACACATTCAGTACTTC.

In this sample, this clonotype turned up many times. The chain carries TRBV28 and TRBJ2-7; either TRBD1 or TRBD2 may supply D (6 bases each). CDR1 is MDHEN, CDR2 SYDVKM, per germline. V was cut by 3 bases and J by 1 base, with 16 bases left in between. CDR3 length: 16 amino acids. CDR3 nucleotides: TGTGCCAGCAGTTTGGATCGAGGAGGGGGTTCCTACGAGCAGTACTTC. It translates to CASSLDRGGGSYEQYF.

This clonotype was picked up many times. V is TRBV3-1 and J is TRBJ1-1; TRBD1 aligns across 8 bases. Germline V gene data show CDR1 as LGHDT and CDR2 as YNNKEL (reference sequence). This CDR3 has 16 amino acids. V lost 4 bases to trimming and J lost 3 bases; unmatched junction nucleotides: 10. CDR3 in DNA: TGTGCCAGCAGCCCCGGGGCAGGGGGCCAAGACACTGAAGCTTTCTTT. Translating gives CASSPGAGGQDTEAFF.

The table lists this clonotype with a few counts. The CDR3 DNA sequence: TGTGCCAGCAGCGTAGAGGACTTCTCCTACGAGCAGTACTTC. Its protein is CASSVEDFSYEQYF. This chain joins TRBV9 and TRBJ2-7, with D perhaps matching TRBD2 (5 bases). V was pared by 0 bases and J by 0 bases, with 7 bases between. This CDR3 region has 14 residues. Per the germline V gene, CDR1 is SGDLS and CDR2 is YYNGEE.

This clonotype was observed many times. This chain joins TRBV29-1 and TRBJ2-1; D unresolved. Germline lookup yields CDR1 SQVTM and CDR2 ANQGSEA. Trimming took off 3 bases at V and 6 bases at J, with 12 bases between the two ends. The CDR3 consists of 13 residues. The CDR3 DNA is TGCAGCGTTGATGGGCAGATCTTCAATGAGCAGTTCTTC. The encoded protein is CSVDGQIFNEQFF.

This clonotype was counted ten times or more. CDR3 sequence (DNA): TGTGCCAGCAGCCAAGACGGACTAGCCTACAATGAGCAGTTCTTC. This gives the protein CASSQDGLAYNEQFF. J is TRBJ2-1 and V is TRBV3-1; 7 bases align to TRBD2. Germline values: CDR1 LGHDT, CDR2 YNNKEL (reference sequence). The CDR3 extends over 15 amino acids. The V and J ends lost 0 bases and 2 bases, in that order; junction bases with no gene match: 1.

This clonotype was found many times. This sequence joins TRBV5-5 and TRBJ2-1; TRBD2 agrees at 9 bases. V lost 4 bases and J lost 12; bases outside the gene matches: 2. There are 11 residues in the CDR3. Germline V gene sequence: CDR1 SGHKS, CDR2 YYEKEE (reference sequence). CDR3 coding DNA: TGTGCCAGCAGCGCTAGCGGGATGCAGTTCTTC. Translation gives CASSASGMQFF.

The chain recombines TRBV7-6 with TRBJ2-1, with D possibly TRBD2 on 6 matching bases. The CDR3 runs to 16 residues. Germline assignment: CDR1 SGHVS and CDR2 FNYEAQ. V was shortened by 5 bases and J by 5 bases, with 19 bases between the two germline ends. The CDR3 coding sequence is TGTGCCAGCAGCCTCATCGCGGGACCACGAAACAATGAGCAGTTCTTC. Its translation: CASSLIAGPRNNEQFF.

Only a few counts were recorded for this clonotype. The chain has TRBV24-1 and TRBJ1-2, with a tentative D call TRBD1 (5 bases). CDR1 and CDR2 (germline): KGHDR, SFDVKD. The CDR3 has 13 residues. The V end was cut by 5 bases, the J end by 8 bases, with 14 bases between. The CDR3 DNA sequence: TGTGCCACCAGTGCTCCTTCAGGGAACGGCTACACCTTC. This translates into CATSAPSGNGYTF.

By share, this clonotype ranks as medium-sized (0.01 to 0.1%). The chain couples TRBV4-2 to TRBJ2-1; 11 bases agree with TRBD2. Trimming cost V 0 bases and J 8 bases; bases outside gene matches: 3. Per the germline V gene, CDR1 is LGHNA and CDR2 is YNFKEQ. The length of the CDR3 is 15 residues. CDR3 loop: CASSQDSGRGDEQFF. In DNA, the CDR3 is TGTGCCAGCAGCCAAGATAGCGGGAGGGGGGATGAGCAGTTCTTC.

This clonotype has more than one count but fewer than ten. This chain links TRBV7-3 with TRBJ2-2; 10 nucleotides agree with TRBD1. This CDR3 contains 16 residues. Germline loops: CDR1 SGHTA, CDR2 FQGTGA. Trimming at V came to 5 bases and at J to 3 bases, leaving 6 bases not matched to a gene. CDR3 sequence: CASSPRQGAYTGELFF. Written as DNA, the CDR3 is TGTGCCAGCAGCCCTCGACAGGGGGCGTACACCGGGGAGCTGTTTTTT. The full variable domain, completed using reference TRBV7-3 and TRBJ2-2, is GAGVSQTPSNKVTEKGKYVELRCDPISGHTALYWYRQSLGQGPEFLIYFQGTGAADDSGLPNDRFFAVRPEGSVSTLKIQRTERGDSAVYLCASSPRQGAYTGELFFGEGSRLTVL.

V is TRBV20-1 and J is TRBJ2-7, with D hard to call. The CDR3 is made up of 12 amino acids. Trimming took off 5 bases at V and 4 bases at J, with 12 bases between the two ends. Per germline, CDR1 DFQATT and CDR2 SNEGSKA (reference sequence). CDR3 region: CSAVDEIYEQYF. The DNA for the CDR3 is TGCAGTGCTGTAGACGAGATATACGAGCAGTACTTC.

V usage is TRBV20-1 and J usage is TRBJ1-1; possibly TRBD1 for D (5 bases). V was clipped by 7 bases and J by 0 bases, with 12 bases between them. There are 13 residues in the CDR3. Germline V gene lookup returns CDR1 DFQATT and CDR2 SNEGSKA (reference sequence). The CDR3 DNA follows: TGCAGTGGAGGGGCCGATATGAACACTGAAGCTTTCTTT. This gives the protein CSGGADMNTEAFF.

This clonotype came up many times. The chain recombines TRBV6-5 with TRBJ1-1, with TRBD1 matching over 7 bases. CDR1 and CDR2 (germline): MNHEY, SVGAGI. V was pared by 4 bases and J by 4 bases, with 9 bases of the junction left unmatched. This CDR3 has 15 residues. The CDR3 DNA follows: TGTGCCAGCAGTTCAAAACAGGGGCTGTGCACTGAAGCTTTCTTT. Protein sequence: CASSSKQGLCTEAFF.

This clonotype was observed a handful of times. The V gene is TRBV2, the J gene TRBJ2-1, with 8 bases matching TRBD2. The CDR3 is 15 amino acids. J lost 4 bases, V lost 6 bases, and 8 bases had no gene match. From germline, CDR1 is SNHLY and CDR2 FYNNEI. The CDR3 here is CASSGAGEAYNEQFF. The CDR3 region has the DNA TGTGCCAGCAGCGGAGCGGGAGAGGCATACAATGAGCAGTTCTTC.

V gene TRBV12-3 or TRBV12-4 combines with J gene TRBJ1-5; D unclear. Trimming left V 0 bases short and J 3 bases short, with 9 bases between. This CDR3 has 15 amino acids. The CDR3 DNA reads TGTGCCAGCAGTTTAGCTGCGCCTAACAATCAGCCCCAGCATTTT. Translation gives CASSLAAPNNQPQHF.